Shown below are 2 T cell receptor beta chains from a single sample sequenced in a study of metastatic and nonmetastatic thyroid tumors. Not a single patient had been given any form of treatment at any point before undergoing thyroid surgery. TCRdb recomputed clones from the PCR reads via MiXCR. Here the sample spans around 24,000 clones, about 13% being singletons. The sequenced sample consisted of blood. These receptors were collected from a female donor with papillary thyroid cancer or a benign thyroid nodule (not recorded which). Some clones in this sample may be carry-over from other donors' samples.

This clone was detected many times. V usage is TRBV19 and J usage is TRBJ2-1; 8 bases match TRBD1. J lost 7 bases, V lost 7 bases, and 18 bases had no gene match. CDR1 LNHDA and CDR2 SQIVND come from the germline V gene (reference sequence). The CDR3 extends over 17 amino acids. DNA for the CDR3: TGTGCCAGTAACAATGAGGGACAGGCAAGCCGACAGAATGAGCAGTTCTTC. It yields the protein CASNNEGQASRQNEQFF.

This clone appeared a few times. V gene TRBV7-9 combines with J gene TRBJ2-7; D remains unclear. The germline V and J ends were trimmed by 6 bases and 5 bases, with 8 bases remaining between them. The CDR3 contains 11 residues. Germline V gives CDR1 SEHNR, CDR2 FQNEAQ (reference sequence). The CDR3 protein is CASRITHEQYF. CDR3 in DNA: TGTGCCAGCAGAATAACCCACGAGCAGTACTTC.